This T cell receptor (beta chain) was found in a study of blood T cells in healthy people across ages. It was with a sample-barcoded 5' primer and a J-beta primer mix that a second PCR of about 6 to 12 cycles was run. Every cDNA was tagged by a template-switch adaptor with 12 random nucleotides. TCRdb re-called the 5' RACE reads through MiXCR, storing one row per CDR3 protein. Of some 700,000 distinct CDR3 sequences detected, approximately 39% appear once; the ten largest clones hold approximately 22%. This CDR3 spans 17 amino acids. Per germline, CDR1 SQVTM and CDR2 ANQGSEA. The sequence was obtained from a woman in her sixties or seventies in good health. The specimen sequenced was blood. The J gene is TRBJ2-1, the V gene TRBV29-1; 8 bases map to TRBD2. The DNA matches TRBJ2-7 better at its end, which makes the J call doubtful. The CDR3 sequence: CSVEGGAGGRTYNEQYF. As DNA, the CDR3 is TGCAGCGTTGAAGGGGGGGCGGGGGGTCGGACATACAATGAGCAGTACTTC.